This T cell receptor (beta chain) comes out of a study of T cell changes during pregnancy in multiple sclerosis. Generated by immunoSEQ multiplex PCR, the TCRdb table keeps only in-frame clones and is missing some. The repertoire consists of some 22,000 clones, with roughly 84% occurring once and the leading ten covering 7.5% to 8%. Trimming left V 7 bases short and J 12 bases short, with 12 bases between. The germline gives CDR1 WSHSY, CDR2 SAAADI. This CDR3 spans 10 amino acids. The J gene is TRBJ1-1, the V gene TRBV10-2; D perhaps matches TRBD1 (6 bases). The sequence derives from a female donor with multiple sclerosis, enrolled in a pregnancy study. The starting material was CD8+ T cells from peripheral blood mononuclear cells, obtained before pregnancy. The CDR3 nucleotides are TGCGCCAGCAAAAAGGGGGGGACTTTCTTT. Amino acids: CASKKGGTFF.